This TCR beta chain was obtained from a study of a mutant IDH1 vaccine in newly diagnosed glioma. Study-wide context: Vaccinations were initiated 4-6 weeks following radiotherapy alone, or were given together with temozolomide cycles. Study-level results: Across multiple MHC alleles, roughly 93% of patients had vaccine-induced responses.

For this clone: Its antigen is still unknown.

Germline V lookup: CDR1 ENHRY, CDR2 SYGVKD. This CDR3 region has 17 residues. Trimming cost V 2 bases and J 3 bases, with 17 bases left between them. Profiling relied on immunoSEQ multiplex PCR, and the TCRdb table lists in-frame clones only, not all of them. The top ten hold 2.8% of the sample, which has approximately 25,000 clones, more than 70% seen once. Time point specified: week 47, end of study. In every dose of vaccine, 300 ug of mutant IDH1 20-mer peptide was given alongside topical imiquimod. In weeks 1, 3, 5, 7, 11, 15, 19 and 23, patients were vaccinated. This sequence was found in a man aged 40-55 years with glioma. The chain couples TRBV10-3 to TRBJ1-5, with D possibly TRBD1 on 5 matching bases. Sequenced material: PBMCs, taken from a glioma patient whose treatment included an IDH1 peptide vaccine. The chain's CDR3 is CAISERLGDLINQPQHF. In DNA, the CDR3 is TGTGCCATCAGTGAGAGGTTGGGGGATCTCATCAATCAGCCCCAGCATTTT.